Listed here is a single T cell receptor beta chain. Its antigen remains unknown. The data were taken from a study of OX40 agonist ivuxolimab in advanced cancers. Overall study: Participants, approximately 80% male, averaged roughly 60 years of age, ranging from 23 to 79.

V shed 6 bases and J shed 6 bases, with 11 bases lying between them. The CDR3 spans 13 residues. Per germline, CDR1 SNHLY and CDR2 FYNNEI. Study outcomes and limitations: Researchers report that CD8+ T cells had, on average, more expanded clones than CD4+. Among some nonresponders, normalized T-cell clonal expansion was also low. At 0.1-3.0 mg/kg, partial responders had clonal expansion among the lowest observed.

Repertoires were generated with immunoSEQ multiplex PCR, while TCRdb's copy carries only in-frame clones and drops some. The sample has roughly 86,000 clones, about 90% seen once. The TCR was taken from an adult with an advanced solid tumor such as melanoma, head and neck, liver or kidney cancer. The genes are TRBV2 and TRBJ1-4; no firm D call. The sequencing here drew on CD4+ or CD8+ T cells sorted from blood, taken in a trial of the OX40 agonist ivuxolimab. DNA of the CDR3: TGTGCCAGCAGCGCCCCGCCGTATGAAAAACTGTTTTTT. Protein product: CASSAPPYEKLFF. The full variable domain, its missing parts supplied by reference TRBV2 and TRBJ1-4, is EPEVTQTPSHQVTQMGQEVILRCVPISNHLYFYWYRQILGQKVEFLVSFYNNEISEKSEIFDDQFSVERPDGSNFTLKIRSTKLEDSAMYFCASSAPPYEKLFFGSGTQLSVL.